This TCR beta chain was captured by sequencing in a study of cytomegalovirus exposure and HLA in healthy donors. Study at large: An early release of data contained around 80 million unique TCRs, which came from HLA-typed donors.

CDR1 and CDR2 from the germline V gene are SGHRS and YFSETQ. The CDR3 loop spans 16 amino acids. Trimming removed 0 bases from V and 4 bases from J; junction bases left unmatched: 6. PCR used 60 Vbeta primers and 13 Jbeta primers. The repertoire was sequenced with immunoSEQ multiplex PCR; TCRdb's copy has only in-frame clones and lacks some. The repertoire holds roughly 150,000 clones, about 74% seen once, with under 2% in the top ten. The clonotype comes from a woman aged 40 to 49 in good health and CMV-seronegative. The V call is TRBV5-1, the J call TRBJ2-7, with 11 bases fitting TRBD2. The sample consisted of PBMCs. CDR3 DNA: TGCGCCAGCAGCTTGGGTACTAGCGGGAGATTGTACGAGCAGTACTTC. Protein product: CASSLGTSGRLYEQYF.